A single sample is the source of the 15 T cell receptor beta chains below, sequenced in a study of T cells in women clearing cervical HPV infection. The protocol was immunoSEQ multiplex PCR, while the TCRdb copy is restricted to in-frame clones and leaves out a portion. This sample lists approximately 34,000 clones; its ten largest clones have roughly 1.5%. The sequencing sample was made of blood buffy coat. The receptors originated from a woman aged 18-69 years with a cervical HPV16 infection that either progressed to CIN3+ or cleared (not recorded which).

CDR3 bases read: TGTGCCAGCAGCTCCGCGGGGGCTACG. This translates into CASSSAGAT. The whole CDR3 protein is CASSSAGATQYF. The J gene is TRBJ2-3, the V gene TRBV7-3, with D maybe TRBD2 (7 bases). With the read ending 3 residues before the CDR3 end, the germline J gene is used to fill in that end. The CDR3 extends over 12 amino acids. CDR1 and CDR2 from the germline V gene are SGHTA and FQGTGA. V gave up 4 bases and J gave up 8 bases, with 10 bases separating them. The full variable domain, its missing parts supplied by reference TRBV7-3 and TRBJ2-3, is GAGVSQTPSNKVTEKGKYVELRCDPISGHTALYWYRQSLGQGPEFLIYFQGTGAADDSGLPNDRFFAVRPEGSVSTLKIQRTERGDSAVYLCASSSAGATQYFGPGTRLTVL.

Remarks on this clone: The missing CDR3 end, 3 residues past where the read stops, is filled in from the germline J gene. This sequence joins TRBV10-1 and TRBJ2-4, with D possibly TRBD1 on 6 matching bases. V lost 4 bases and J lost 7, with 11 bases in between. Germline-derived CDR1 and CDR2 are WNHNN and SYGVQD (reference sequence). The CDR3 totals 13 residues. Partial CDR3 DNA: TGCGCCAGCAGTGCGCTGAGGGGGAACATT. Protein product: CASSALRGNI. Given in full, the CDR3 is CASSALRGNIQYF.

About this clone: Read sequence stops 3 residues before the CDR3 end, and the germline J gene provides the missing end. The chain couples TRBV6-4 to TRBJ2-7; 8 nucleotides align to TRBD1. Germline CDR1 is MRHNA and CDR2 is SNTAGT. The CDR3 loop spans 13 amino acids. V was pared by 3 bases and J by 3 bases, with 1 base of the junction left unmatched. The CDR3 is CASSETGVYEQYF. CDR3 DNA, as far as it was read: TGTGCCAGCAGTGAGACAGGGGTCTACGAG.

With respect to this clone: The read falls 3 residues short of the CDR3 end, and the missing part is taken from the germline J gene. The chain couples TRBV6-1 to TRBJ2-3; the D gene is possibly TRBD2 (6 bases). The V end lost 3 bases, the J end lost 2 bases, and 9 bases lay between the germline ends. The CDR3 spans 14 residues. Germline CDR1 is MNHNS and CDR2 is SASEGT. This chain's CDR3 is CASSERGYTDTQYF. The DNA read from the CDR3 is TGTGCCAGCAGTGAGCGGGGTTACACAGATACG.

Concerning this clone itself: The read ends 3 residues shy of where the CDR3 ends; the end is completed using the germline J gene. V gene TRBV29-1 combines with J gene TRBJ2-1; 8 bases are a match to TRBD1. The CDR3 has 14 residues. The V gene's germline CDR1 is SQVTM and CDR2 ANQGSEA. V was pared by 3 bases and J by 5 bases, with 6 bases of the junction left unmatched. The chain's CDR3 is CSVEPTGVHNEQFF. The covered CDR3 bases are TGCAGCGTTGAGCCGACAGGGGTCCACAATGAG.

To note about this clone: The sequenced fragment ends 3 residues before the CDR3 boundary, so the rest is inferred from the germline J gene. The V call is TRBV29-1, the J call TRBJ1-5; the D gene is possibly TRBD1 (5 bases). Germline V gene lookup returns CDR1 SQVTM and CDR2 ANQGSEA. Trimming took off 1 base at V and 0 bases at J, with 7 bases between the two ends. This CDR3 has 14 amino acids. CDR3 bases read: TGCAGCGTTGAAGGGGGCGGTAGCAATCAGCCC. Residues: CSVEGGGSNQP. The complete CDR3 protein is CSVEGGGSNQPQHF.

With respect to this clone: The sequenced fragment ends 3 residues before the CDR3 boundary, so the rest is inferred from the germline J gene. The chain carries TRBV5-1 and TRBJ2-2, with D tentatively TRBD1 (5 bases). In germline, CDR1 is SGHRS, CDR2 YFSETQ. This CDR3 has 13 amino acids. The V end was cut by 3 bases, the J end by 7 bases, with 10 bases between. Here the CDR3 reads CASSSRVVGELFF. The DNA read from the CDR3 is TGCGCCAGCAGCTCCAGGGTGGTCGGGGAG.

Note on this clone: The read ends 3 residues before the CDR3 terminus; that terminus is restored from the germline J gene. This chain connects TRBV30 to TRBJ2-1; 7 nucleotides line up with TRBD2. Trimming took 8 bases from V and 8 from J; bases not matched to a gene: 12. The CDR3 consists of 13 residues. Germline-derived CDR1 and CDR2 are GTSNPN and SVGIG (reference sequence). The part of the CDR3 DNA that was read is TGTGCCCGGCACCGGGACTATCCACATGAG. This gives the protein CARHRDYPHE. The whole CDR3 region reads CARHRDYPHEQFF.

Notes on this clone: Germline is not matched at one junction end, which may reflect a read error. The read comes to an end 3 residues before the CDR3 does, leaving the germline J gene to fill in the end. Other DNA sequences of this sample code for an identical CDR3. The rearrangement joins TRBV7-3 to TRBJ1-3; D possibly corresponds to TRBD1 (6 bases). The CDR3 sequence is 16 residues long. The germline V gene encodes CDR1 SGHTA and CDR2 FQGTGA. Incomplete CDR3 DNA: TGTGCCAGCAGCATCCGGGACATGAGCTCTGGAAACACT. It translates to CASSIRDMSSGNT. The entire CDR3 sequence reads CASSIRDMSSGNTIYF.

Comment on this clone: The read ends 3 residues before the CDR3 terminus; that terminus is restored from the germline J gene. The gene calls are TRBV20-1 and TRBJ2-5, with no clear D. Germline V gene lookup returns CDR1 DFQATT and CDR2 SNEGSKA (reference sequence). The CDR3 totals 13 residues. V dropped 3 bases and J dropped 5 bases, with 13 bases sitting between them. The CDR3 bases that were read are TGCAGTGCTAGTAAACGTGGCTCGGAGACC. Translating gives CSASKRGSET. The entire CDR3 protein reads CSASKRGSETQYF.

The CDR3 DNA, read in part, is TGTGCCAGTAGGGACACTAGCACAGATACC. Translated, it gives CASRDTSTDT. The whole CDR3 sequence reads CASRDTSTDTYTF. The V call is TRBV19, the J call TRBJ1-2, with D maybe TRBD1 (5 bases). The read terminates 3 residues before the CDR3 end, so the remaining end is supplied by the germline J gene. The length of the CDR3 is 13 residues. Germline CDR1 is LNHDA and CDR2 is SQIVND (reference sequence).

The CDR3 DNA, read in part, is TGTGCCCGAAGCAGGGACTATGGC. Protein product: CARSRDYG. The entire CDR3 protein is CARSRDYGYTF. The chain is built from TRBV30 and TRBJ1-2; D is perhaps TRBD1 (5 bases). The read comes to an end 3 residues before the CDR3 does, leaving the germline J gene to fill in the end. CDR1 is GTSNPN and CDR2 is SVGIG in the germline V gene (reference sequence). The germline V and J ends were trimmed by 8 bases and 3 bases, with 10 bases remaining between them. This CDR3 is 11 amino acids long.

Notes on this clone: Read coverage stops 3 residues before the CDR3 terminus; the germline J gene supplies the remainder. The rearrangement links TRBV19 to TRBJ1-5; D unresolved. Trimming pared 4 bases from V and 7 bases from J, leaving 8 bases between. Germline values: CDR1 LNHDA, CDR2 SQIVND (reference sequence). The CDR3 is 12 amino acids. The CDR3 reads CASSNGRQPQHF. The sequenced part of the CDR3 DNA is TGTGCCAGTAGTAACGGCAGGCAGCCC.

Notes on this clone: The read is 3 residues too short to cover the CDR3 end, so that end is filled in from the germline J gene. V gene TRBV5-6 combines with J gene TRBJ2-3, with D hard to call. This CDR3 contains 14 residues. CDR1 and CDR2 (germline): SGHDT, YYEEEE. V shed 0 bases and J shed 8 bases, with 13 bases lying between them. The covered CDR3 bases are TGTGCCAGCAGCTTGGAAGTCGGCGGTGGTACG. Protein product: CASSLEVGGGT. The whole CDR3 sequence reads CASSLEVGGGTQYF.

Details on this clone: The DNA ends 3 residues before the CDR3 does, and the rest of the CDR3 is filled in from the germline J gene. The chain carries TRBV18 and TRBJ1-5; D gene ambiguous. The CDR3 is 14 amino acids. V was clipped by 2 bases and J by 6 bases, with 11 bases between them. CDR1 is KGHSH, CDR2 LQKENI, per germline. The sequenced CDR3 bases are TGTGCCAGCTCACCAGGGTACGAGGGTCAGCCC. Translating gives CASSPGYEGQP. The full-length CDR3 reads as CASSPGYEGQPQHF.